The rows below give T cell receptor beta chains drawn from one sample of a study of T cell responses to AZD1222 COVID-19 vaccine. The data were produced by immunoSEQ multiplex PCR, yet TCRdb's version contains in-frame clones alone and is incomplete. Here the sample spans around 120,000 clones, 80% to 95% being singletons. Sequencing used peripheral blood, obtained 28 days after the second AZD1222 dose. The receptors come from an adult who received the AZD1222 COVID-19 vaccine. Both conserved end residues are part of each CDR3. A D gene is named only where the DNA matches it firmly. Clone size is given for some rows only: seen once, a few or many times, or a class if the clone is expanded.

TRBV12-1	NA	NA	TRBJ1-6	CASIWDGYSPLHF	TGTGCCAGCATCTGGGACGGATATTCACCCCTCCACTTT
TRBV4-2	NA	NA	TRBJ2-1	CASSQEKGQGSHNEQFF	TGTGCCAGCAGCCAAGAAAAGGGTCAGGGGAGCCACAATGAGCAGTTCTTC
TRBV7-9	NA	NA	TRBJ2-5	CASSQGGQETQYF	TGTGCCAGCAGCCAGGGGGGGCAAGAGACCCAGTACTTC
TRBV30	TRBD1	NA	TRBJ1-3	CAWSPTGDTIYF	TGTGCCTGGAGTCCAACAGGGGACACCATATATTTT
TRBV7-6	TRBD2	once	TRBJ2-2	CASSRTSGGNTGELFF	TGTGCCAGCAGTCGGACTAGCGGGGGGAACACCGGGGAGCTGTTTTTT
TRBV24-1	NA	NA	TRBJ2-7	CATSPAGGPRNEQYF	TGTGCCACCAGCCCTGCTGGGGGGCCGAGGAACGAGCAGTACTTC
TRBV2	NA	NA	TRBJ1-1	CASSRRREGTEAFF	TGTGCCAGCAGCCGGCGGAGGGAAGGCACTGAAGCTTTCTTT
TRBV19	TRBD1	NA	TRBJ1-6	CASLRDSYSPLHF	TGTGCCAGTTTGCGGGACAGCTATTCACCCCTCCACTTT
TRBV5-4	TRBD2	NA	TRBJ2-2	CASRHRDYGNTGELFF	TGTGCCAGCAGGCACCGGGACTATGGGAACACCGGGGAGCTGTTTTTT
TRBV9	NA	NA	TRBJ2-1	CASSESNEQFF	TGTGCCAGCTCAGAGTCCAATGAGCAGTTCTTC
TRBV27	NA	NA	TRBJ2-2	CASSQDTGRLFF	TGTGCCAGCAGCCAGGACACCGGGAGGCTGTTTTTT
TRBV7-2	NA	NA	TRBJ2-1	CASSLDTRPHVDEQFF	TGTGCCAGCAGCTTAGATACTAGACCTCACGTGGATGAGCAGTTCTTC
TRBV5-4	TRBD1	NA	TRBJ2-3	CASSLRQGAITDTQYF	TGTGCCAGCAGCTTGAGGCAGGGGGCTATTACAGATACGCAGTATTTT
TRBV11-3	TRBD1	NA	TRBJ2-3	CASSGDRESTDTQYF	TGTGCCAGCAGCGGGGACAGGGAAAGCACAGATACGCAGTATTTT
TRBV28	NA	NA	TRBJ1-5	CASSLVGGAGWQPQHF	TGTGCCAGCAGTTTGGTTGGTGGGGCGGGCTGGCAGCCCCAGCATTTT
TRBV28	TRBD1	NA	TRBJ2-7	CASGGTGAYEQYF	TGTGCCAGCGGTGGGACAGGGGCCTACGAGCAGTACTTC
TRBV3-1/TRBV3-2	NA	NA	TRBJ1-1	CASSNRASLEAFF	TGTGCCAGCAGCAACCGGGCCAGCCTTGAAGCTTTCTTT
TRBV11-1	NA	once	TRBJ2-7	CASSPDSYEQYF	TGTGCCAGCAGCCCCGACTCCTACGAGCAGTACTTC
TRBV7-3	TRBD1	NA	TRBJ2-7	CASRWDRNYEQYF	TGTGCCAGCAGATGGGACAGGAACTACGAGCAGTACTTC
TRBV7-3	NA	NA	TRBJ2-6	CASSLFRGLSGANVLTF	TGTGCCAGCAGCTTATTCCGCGGTCTCTCTGGGGCCAACGTCCTGACTTTC
TRBV6-6	TRBD1	NA	TRBJ2-3	CASKGGQGGSDTQYF	TGTGCCAGCAAAGGGGGACAGGGGGGATCAGATACGCAGTATTTT
TRBV5-1	TRBD2	NA	TRBJ2-1	CASSTGLAGGRGEQFF	TGCGCCAGCAGCACGGGACTAGCGGGAGGGCGGGGTGAGCAGTTCTTC
TRBV9	NA	NA	TRBJ1-6	CASSGGQGSPLHF	TGTGCCAGCAGCGGGGGTCAGGGTTCACCCCTCCACTTT
TRBV5-1	NA	once	TRBJ1-5	CASSLEGTNQPQHF	TGCGCCAGCAGCTTGGAAGGGACCAATCAGCCCCAGCATTTT
TRBV4-3	TRBD1	NA	TRBJ2-7	CASSQDTGGYYEQYF	TGCGCCAGCAGCCAAGACACAGGGGGCTACTACGAGCAGTACTTC
TRBV7-2	TRBD1	NA	TRBJ2-7	CASSSDRVSYEQYF	TGTGCCAGCAGCTCGGACAGGGTTTCCTACGAGCAGTACTTC
TRBV19	NA	NA	TRBJ2-2	CASSIGRDTGELFF	TGTGCCAGTAGTATAGGCAGGGACACCGGGGAGCTGTTTTTT
TRBV15	TRBD1	NA	TRBJ2-7	CATSRTPDRAKSYEQYF	TGTGCCACCAGCAGGACCCCCGACAGGGCCAAATCCTACGAGCAGTACTTC